The rows below give T cell receptor beta chains drawn from one sample of a study of shared clonotypes between healthy human individuals. Assay: immunoSEQ multiplex PCR; the TCRdb copy retains only in-frame clones and omits some. This sample has over 800,000 clones, with about 92% found just once. Sequencing was performed on naive CD8+ T cells sorted from blood. The receptors shown here come from a man aged 30 to 39 in good health. CDR3s include the opening cysteine and the closing phenylalanine or tryptophan. D genes are given only for firm matches. Clone size is given for some rows only: seen once, a few or many times, or a class if the clone is expanded.

abundance	d_gene	v_gene	len	j_gene	CDR3nt	CDR3aa
.	.	TRBV28	15	TRBJ1-4	TGTGCCACCGAACCCCCCAGGGCCTATAATGAAAAACTGTTTTTT	CATEPPRAYNEKLFF
once	TRBD1	TRBV27	11	TRBJ2-7	TGTGCCAGCAACAGGGGCCACGAGCAGTACTTC	CASNRGHEQYF
few	TRBD1	TRBV10-3	15	TRBJ1-5	TGTGCCATCAGCGATGGGACAGGGGACAATCAGCCCCAGCATTTT	CAISDGTGDNQPQHF
.	TRBD1	TRBV13	18	TRBJ2-7	TGTGCCAGCAGCTCCTTAGGGACAGGGGGACGAGGTGGCTACGAGCAGTACTTC	CASSSLGTGGRGGYEQYF
.	TRBD2	TRBV5-4	14	TRBJ2-3	TGTGCCAGCAGCTTTAGCGGGAGACCCGATACGCAGTATTTT	CASSFSGRPDTQYF
once	TRBD2	TRBV27	15	TRBJ2-7	TGTGCCAGCAGTTTCGCTAGCGGGAGGGCCTCCGAGCAGTACTTC	CASSFASGRASEQYF
.	.	TRBV15	15	TRBJ2-1	TGTGCCACCAGCCCGGGTGTAGAGGCGTACAATGAGCAGTTCTTC	CATSPGVEAYNEQFF
.	.	TRBV7-6	15	TRBJ2-7	TGTGCCAGCAGCTTAGACAGGGTTAGAAACTACGAGCAGTACTTC	CASSLDRVRNYEQYF
.	TRBD2	TRBV28	15	TRBJ2-1	TGTGCCAGCAGACTAGCGGGCCAATACTACAATGAGCAGTTCTTC	CASRLAGQYYNEQFF
.	TRBD1	TRBV27	14	TRBJ2-7	TGTGCCAGCAGGCCGGGACAGGGGATTGGCGAGCAGTACTTC	CASRPGQGIGEQYF
.	.	TRBV5-6	17	TRBJ2-1	TGTGCCAGCAGCTTGGGCCACCGGGACGTAAACAACAATGAGCAGTTCTTC	CASSLGHRDVNNNEQFF
.	TRBD1	TRBV10-1	16	TRBJ1-5	TGCGCCAGCAGGGGGAGCTTCGACAGGGGAAATCAGCCCCAGCATTTT	CASRGSFDRGNQPQHF
.	.	TRBV20-1	11	TRBJ2-1	TGCAGTGCTAGTCGGTTTGATGAGCAGTTCTTC	CSASRFDEQFF
.	.	TRBV13	14	TRBJ1-1	TGTGCCAGCAGCTTTCCCCAGGGCTTCACTGAAGCTTTCTTT	CASSFPQGFTEAFF
.	.	TRBV27	18	TRBJ2-6	TGTGCCAGCAGGCTCAGACAGGTCCCCTACTCTGGGGCCAACGTCCTGACTTTC	CASRLRQVPYSGANVLTF
.	.	TRBV4-1	16	TRBJ1-2	TGCGCCAGCAGCCAAGATTGGTCAGGCGGAAGCTATGGCTACACCTTC	CASSQDWSGGSYGYTF
.	TRBD2	TRBV7-3	16	TRBJ2-1	TGTGCCAGCAGCTTAGGGCGGGAGGGGACCTACAATGAGCAGTTCTTC	CASSLGREGTYNEQFF
.	TRBD1	TRBV28	16	TRBJ2-1	TGTGCCAGCAGTTTATCAAGCGACAGGGACTACAATGAGCAGTTCTTC	CASSLSSDRDYNEQFF
.	TRBD1	TRBV9	14	TRBJ2-1	TGTGCCAGCAGCGCGGGACAGGGGGACAATGAGCAGTTCTTC	CASSAGQGDNEQFF
.	.	TRBV27	15	TRBJ2-1	TGTGCCAGCAGGGGACTTTTAAGCTCCTACAATGAGCAGTTCTTC	CASRGLLSSYNEQFF
.	.	TRBV9	14	TRBJ2-3	TGTGCCAGCAGCGTAGGAGGTTACACAGATACGCAGTATTTT	CASSVGGYTDTQYF
few	TRBD2	TRBV29-1	14	TRBJ2-7	TGCAGCGTTGAAGGACTAGCGGACTCCTACGAGCAGTACTTC	CSVEGLADSYEQYF
.	.	TRBV7-2	14	TRBJ2-3	TGTGCCAGCAGCTTAGTGGGCAGCACAGATACGCAGTATTTT	CASSLVGSTDTQYF
.	.	TRBV27	15	TRBJ2-7	TGTGCCAGCAGTTTTACGGGAGACAGGACCTACGAGCAGTACTTC	CASSFTGDRTYEQYF
.	.	TRBV6-6	12	TRBJ2-7	TGTGCCAGCTCAGGCCCCTCCTACGAGCAGTACTTC	CASSGPSYEQYF
.	.	TRBV7-6	13	TRBJ2-7	TGTGCCAGCAGCACTCGGGGATCCGCCGAGCAGTACTTC	CASSTRGSAEQYF
.	.	TRBV9	13	TRBJ2-1	TGTGCCAGCAGCAGGTCCGGCTACAATGAGCAGTTCTTC	CASSRSGYNEQFF
.	.	TRBV30	15	TRBJ2-1	TGTGCCTGGAGTGTCTGGAGCAGCTCCTACAATGAGCAGTTCTTC	CAWSVWSSSYNEQFF
.	.	TRBV29-1	16	TRBJ2-5	TGCAGCGTTGAAAGGGAGACGTGGACAGATCAAGAGACCCAGTACTTC	CSVERETWTDQETQYF
.	.	TRBV28	14	TRBJ2-7	TGTGCCAGCAGCGGCCACAGGAGCTCCTACGAGCAGTACTTC	CASSGHRSSYEQYF
few	TRBD1	TRBV4-1	16	TRBJ1-2	TGCGCCAGCAGCCAATGGCCGGGACAGGGGGCTTATGGCTACACCTTC	CASSQWPGQGAYGYTF
.	.	TRBV4-1	15	TRBJ2-7	TGCGCCAGCAGTCCACCCCCAGGGAAGGACTACGAGCAGTACTTC	CASSPPPGKDYEQYF
.	TRBD2	TRBV27	17	TRBJ2-1	TGTGCCAGCAGTTTATCGAGTAGGACTAGCGTATACAATGAGCAGTTCTTC	CASSLSSRTSVYNEQFF
.	TRBD1	TRBV19	15	TRBJ2-5	TGTGCCAGTAGTATCGGACAGGTAACACAAGAGACCCAGTACTTC	CASSIGQVTQETQYF
.	TRBD2	TRBV9	15	TRBJ2-1	TGTGCCAGCAGCACCGCGGGACTAGCGGGAGATGAGCAGTTCTTC	CASSTAGLAGDEQFF
.	TRBD2	TRBV6-6	15	TRBJ2-1	TGTGCCAGCAGTGACTCCGGGACTAGTGGCAATGAGCAGTTCTTC	CASSDSGTSGNEQFF
once	.	TRBV30	16	TRBJ2-3	TGTGCCTGGAGCGCCGGGACCCAGACGTTGGGTGATACGCAGTATTTT	CAWSAGTQTLGDTQYF
once	.	TRBV30	15	TRBJ1-1	TGTGCCTGGAAGGCAGGGGCTACGACCTACACTGAAGCTTTCTTT	CAWKAGATTYTEAFF
.	TRBD2	TRBV27	18	TRBJ2-7	TGTGCCAGCAGTTTTGGATTTCCCGACTCCGCGGGGGGTTACGAGCAGTACTTC	CASSFGFPDSAGGYEQYF
.	.	TRBV19	15	TRBJ2-2	TGTGCCAGTACCGCCCGCCCTGCGAACACCGGGGAGCTGTTTTTT	CASTARPANTGELFF
.	.	TRBV27	15	TRBJ2-1	TGTGCCAGCAATAGCTTTCCAAGCTCCTACAATGAGCAGTTCTTC	CASNSFPSSYNEQFF
.	.	TRBV4-1	15	TRBJ2-7	TGCGCCAGCAGCCAAGATCAGGACGAGCTTTACGAGCAGTACTTC	CASSQDQDELYEQYF
.	.	TRBV2	14	TRBJ2-7	TGTGCCAGCAGAATCAAGTGGGGCCCTTATGAGCAGTACTTC	CASRIKWGPYEQYF
.	.	TRBV29-1	14	TRBJ1-1	TGCAGCGCCGTGGGGGGGGTGACGAACACTGAAGCTTTCTTT	CSAVGGVTNTEAFF
.	.	TRBV27	17	TRBJ2-3	TGTGCCAGCAGTTGGCTGGGCGGAGGAGGGGTAGCAGATACGCAGTATTTT	CASSWLGGGGVADTQYF
once	.	TRBV27	14	TRBJ2-1	TGTGCCAGCAGTCCCACGCGTCACCCCAATGAGCAGTTCTTC	CASSPTRHPNEQFF
.	.	TRBV30	11	TRBJ1-2	TGTGCCTGGAGCGCGGGACTTGGCTACACCTTC	CAWSAGLGYTF
.	.	TRBV27	16	TRBJ2-2	TGTGCCAGCAGCCCTTCACCGGGTCCCAGGACCGGGGAGCTGTTTTTT	CASSPSPGPRTGELFF